This entry concerns a single TCR beta chain. This clone's antigen is unknown. One base away there is no much larger clone; base qualities are not given. This record belongs to a study of cytomegalovirus exposure and HLA in healthy donors (dated by TCRdb to about 2017). Context from the whole study: According to an earlier analysis of several hundred of the donors, about 179 million T cells yielded 117 million unique TCR beta sequences and about 300 Gb of sequence data. Approximately 310 gigabases of sequencing data and tens of millions of unique TCR sequences were included in an early release covering roughly 600 HLA-typed donors. Of the 350 to 400 genotyped donors, about 80% fell in the genetic ancestry cluster associated with self-reported Caucasian donors. The aim of the study was to test whether cataloging public T cell receptors could identify signatures of past pathogen exposure. The study profiled the T cell repertoires of around 700 subjects by immunosequencing and related them to cytomegalovirus serostatus. A separate validation cohort of 90 to 150 different subjects was used in addition to the roughly 720-subject first cohort. To predict cytomegalovirus infection status, the study combined high-throughput TCR immunosequencing, statistical association of individual TCRs with disease status, and machine learning. A later analysis re-examined previously published TCR beta repertoires from 610 or so donors and added high-resolution HLA genotyping to investigate patterns of TCR occurrence. The later analysis used no new phenotypic data to find candidate immune exposures, relying instead on TCR beta sequences and their occurrence across donors. An earlier analysis of approximately 640 of the donors applied high-throughput TCR beta sequencing to assess whether each TCR beta V gene segment acted as functional or pseudogenic. Donor age, sex, ethnicity and CMV serostatus were collected together with the repertoire data. Genome-wide SNP genotypes for about 65% of the roughly 700 donors were used in a later genetic analysis, which treated that subset as a discovery cohort. Every discovery cohort repertoire had been produced on one sequencing platform. Class I and class II HLA loci were covered by the typing at four-digit resolution. Typing coverage differed by locus: A, B, C, DRB1 and DQB1 were typed in about 629-640 donors, DQA1 in approximately 520, DPA1 in 600 to 610, and DPB1 in 472. Four or five DR-DQ haplotypes were handled as single units for association and clustering because linkage in the cohort was strong. Among roughly 400 genotyped donors of the cohort, an average of around 240,000 unique TCR beta nucleotide sequences were sequenced per donor, roughly 18% of them non-productive. On the study overall, not on this receptor specifically: In a later analysis, several top co-occurrence clusters were reported to appear linked to parvovirus B19, influenza, CMV and Epstein-Barr virus. The presence/absence analyses assumed that sequencing depth was roughly uniform across donors, and that assumption may not be true. The cohort was sequenced for TCR beta chains only, and without alpha or paired-chain data the features that could be detected were limited. A later genetic analysis associated a missense DCLRE1C variant with V-gene and J-gene trimming of TCR beta chains, and an independent cohort replicated the association. The 87-base-pair reads could not distinguish some IMGT-functional V segments, including TRBV6-2 and TRBV6-3, so those segments were excluded. In a later analysis, most CMV-associated TCR beta chains were found to appear HLA-restricted, with HLA associations seemingly driven largely by CMV exposure. Compared with the roughly 700-donor mean, donors in an Asian-associated ancestry cluster had fewer N-insertions in productive TCRs, according to a later genetic analysis. In a later analysis, the rate of TCR association differed among HLA loci, with DRB1 alleles having the most associated TCRs and HLA-C alleles having the fewest. When HLA alleles, especially DR and DQ, strongly co-occurred, TCR associations were difficult to assign to individual alleles. In an earlier analysis of approximately 590 of the donors, most TCR beta V segments appeared in productive rearrangements about 87% or about 30% of the time, broadly matching IMGT annotations. A further reported finding was that TCR beta sequences accurately predicted the HLA-A and HLA-B alleles for most subjects in the first cohort. According to the authors, the approach could potentially be generalized to other disease states and immunological phenotypes. Because counts were too low, seventeen rarely observed V segments, including chromosome 9 orphons, were excluded from the earlier analysis of 587 of the donors. A later analysis found that HLA-associated TCR beta chains were more clonally expanded and had lower generation probabilities than equally common non-associated chains. Specific HLA alleles were associated with 15,000 to 20,000 TCR beta sequences at a false discovery rate of 0.05 in a later analysis. Three of the identified cytomegalovirus-associated TCR beta chains were confirmed in vitro to be specific for cytomegalovirus antigens. Because HLA typing was unavailable for some donors at each locus, only the typed subset was used in association tests. A total of 150 to 200 TCR beta chains were listed by the study as associated with cytomegalovirus. Linkage disequilibrium might explain the correlated functional status among segregating V segments, but an unknown experimental factor could not be excluded. Across donors, most TCR sequences were observed very rarely, whereas some public TCRs were present in many individuals. Immune exposure information for the cohort was limited to CMV serostatus. In both the original and validation cohorts, the classifier was reported to diagnose cytomegalovirus status with high specificity and sensitivity. A cluster of highly shared sequence variants was judged likely to represent a technical artifact of the sequencing pipeline.

The germline ends are 16 bases apart after V is trimmed by 0 bases and J by 8 bases. Reading from cysteine to phenylalanine, the CDR3 counts 15 amino acids. Left in the record is the CDR3 DNA by itself, 45 bases read in frame from the first base. CDR1 is given as SNHLY and CDR2 as FYNNEI, both from the germline V gene. In total, around 600 healthy bone marrow donors made up the cohort. At the time of sampling, all cohort members were nominally healthy, though unrecorded immune exposures were likely present. The donor was CMV seropositive and belonged to the group of more than 250 seropositive cohort members. Each donor provided a peripheral blood sample, and peripheral blood mononuclear cells were used for TCR beta sequencing. The Qiagen DNeasy Blood Extraction Kit was used to extract genomic DNA from the blood cell samples. The library was produced with the immunoSEQ multiplex PCR assay. A mixture of 60 forward primers for TCR Vbeta segments and 13 reverse primers for TCR Jbeta segments was used in the multiplex PCR. A multiplex PCR assay on genomic DNA amplified the CDR3 region of rearranged TCR beta genes. Amplified TCR beta libraries were sequenced as 87-base-pair reads on the Illumina HiSeq System. Concerning the study's data processing: Across the 700 or so repertoires, a later analysis counted roughly 84 million unique TCR beta chains, some 11 million of which were shared by at least two donors. Raw reads were error-corrected and collapsed into unique sequences by a nearest-neighbor algorithm in which closely related sequences were merged to remove PCR and sequencing errors. To assign V, D and J gene segments, CDR3 sequences were aligned to IMGT reference sequences. For a sequence to be retained, at least a six-nucleotide match to both a V gene segment and a J gene segment was required. A rearrangement counted as productive if the CDR3 had no stop codons and remained in frame with V and J, and every other rearrangement counted as non-productive. Following IMGT convention, CDR3 was defined as the stretch from the second conserved V-encoded cysteine to the conserved J-encoded phenylalanine. The earlier analysis of about 610 of the donors excluded sequences that lacked an unambiguous match to a single V gene segment. An earlier analysis of a few hundred of the donors called V segments functional above 56.7% productive rearrangements and segregating when the between-donor standard deviation exceeded 5%. A statistical classification framework was built to diagnose cytomegalovirus status from the catalog of TCR beta chain sequences. A later analysis assigned V and J genes by comparing TCR nucleotide sequences with IMGT/GENE-DB human TR gene sequences. The TCRdist pipeline was used in a later analysis to assign CDR3 sequences and most-parsimonious VDJ recombination scenarios. A later analysis defined each TCR beta chain by its CDR3 amino acid sequence plus V-gene family, and excluded reads lacking a unique V-gene family. To address suspected cross-contamination and a sequencing artifact, a later analysis removed around 600 highly shared, low-generation-probability nucleotide sequences. In a later analysis, a clonal expansion index was calculated for each public chain from normalized within-repertoire ranks of inferred template counts. In a later analysis, generation probabilities were computed using a VDJ recombination model fitted to out-of-frame rearrangements, and the results were checked against IGoR. A later analysis scored TCR-TCR, TCR-HLA and TCR-CMV co-occurrence with hypergeometric tests, applying a repertoire-size bias correction to TCR pairs. A later analysis estimated false discovery rates by permuting HLA or CMV assignments 20 times. In a later analysis, co-occurring TCRs were grouped with DBSCAN, and TCRdist sequence similarity was added when clustering was performed within HLA-allele-positive subsets. Repertoires with fewer than 30,000 or more than 120,000 public chains were left out of co-occurrence clustering, as were five repertoires with anomalous nucleotide sharing. TCRdb obtained this table from immuneACCESS and retained in-frame rearrangements with V and J assigned. These tables miss some clones; where compared with another copy, unresolved V genes account for less than half of the shortfall, and the remainder is unexplained. Clone size and the V and J calls come from that table; the DNA yielded D and trimming. In this sample the table shows fewer than 150,000 clones, 70% to 80% of which occur a single time. The ten most abundant clones make up roughly 8.2% of the sample.

The sequencing sample was made of PBMCs. This receptor chain uses TRBV2 and TRBJ1-1; too little of a D gene remains to name it. This TCR was sampled from a woman aged 35 to 49 in good health and CMV-seropositive. The DNA sequence is as follows: TGTGCCAGCAGTGAAGCTGAGACGGCGGCCGGAGAAGCTTTCTTT. Protein translation: CASSEAETAAGEAFF.